This T cell receptor beta chain was retrieved from a study of blood T cell repertoires in COVID-19. Study summary: The United States, Italy and Spain provided the acute and convalescent COVID-19 samples. T cells, B-cell-depleted T cells, or PBMCs provided the cDNA or gDNA that served as material.

J gave up 4 bases and V 5 bases, and 8 bases lay outside the gene matches. CDR3 length: 15 residues. Per the germline V gene, CDR1 is SGHTA and CDR2 is FQGNSA. Here immunoSEQ multiplex PCR was the method, and the copy in TCRdb shows in-frame clones only, minus some. This sample has about 84,000 clones, with over 80% found just once. The rearrangement uses TRBV7-2 and TRBJ1-1; 9 bases align to TRBD1. The sequenced sample was peripheral blood. The TCR originated in an elderly woman with acute or convalescent COVID-19. DNA for the CDR3: TGTGCCAGCAGCACGAAACAGGGGGCGCCCACTGAAGCTTTCTTT. Translating it yields CASSTKQGAPTEAFF.